This is a list of T cell receptor beta chains from one sample in a study of T cell responses to AZD1222 COVID-19 vaccine. The protocol was immunoSEQ multiplex PCR, while the TCRdb copy is restricted to in-frame clones and leaves out a portion. The data show roughly 100,000 clones, approximately 91% seen once. The specimen comprised peripheral blood, sampled 28 days after the second AZD1222 dose. The receptors were gathered from an adult who received the AZD1222 COVID-19 vaccine. CDR3s leave out the opening cysteine and the closing phenylalanine or tryptophan. Fields, in order: CDR3 protein, J gene, V gene.

ASSRGQGYEQY | TRBJ2-7 | TRBV11-3
ASSLGQVGIGELF | TRBJ2-2 | TRBV5-1
ASARDRGGTGELF | TRBJ2-2 | TRBV12-5
ASSPGTIRNTEAF | TRBJ1-1 | TRBV5-1
ASSPEDFSYNEQF | TRBJ2-1 | TRBV19
ASSLLGGSPLH | TRBJ1-6 | TRBV5-1
ASSPPQGFGTEAF | TRBJ1-1 | TRBV28
ASSSDRGNNYGYT | TRBJ1-2 | TRBV19
ASSLDLSRTDTQY | TRBJ2-3 | TRBV7-9
ASTAASNQPQH | TRBJ1-5 | TRBV12-3/TRBV12-4
ASSQEGAGQPQH | TRBJ1-5 | TRBV4-1
ASSLGQWYGYT | TRBJ1-2 | TRBV12-3/TRBV12-4
ASSSGTVNTIY | TRBJ1-3 | TRBV18
ASSPWARRDTEAF | TRBJ1-1 | TRBV27
ASSIRGGRPSNYGYT | TRBJ1-2 | TRBV19
ASAQEYTEAF | TRBJ1-1 | TRBV5-1
ASSPVAAGGVYEQY | TRBJ2-7 | TRBV7-2
ASTADGSRAF | TRBJ1-1 | TRBV6-5
ASIDGITNTEAF | TRBJ1-1 | TRBV19
SATGLNEQY | TRBJ2-7 | TRBV20-1
ASSPGTPSATQY | TRBJ2-3 | TRBV5-6
ASSYRAHTEAF | TRBJ1-1 | TRBV6-2/TRBV6-3
ASSPDPRAEQY | TRBJ2-7 | TRBV18
ASSLYGTGFEQY | TRBJ2-7 | TRBV27
ASSELGLDVSGELF | TRBJ2-2 | TRBV2
ASSQQGLAGFNEQF | TRBJ2-1 | TRBV14
ASSSQGNSPLH | TRBJ1-6 | TRBV11-3
ASSDNRGYEQY | TRBJ2-7 | TRBV2